What follows are 30 T cell receptor beta chains derived from one specimen sequenced in a study of identifying expanded T cells in peripheral blood. TCRdb keeps only in-frame clones here, not all; method: immunoSEQ multiplex PCR. Of more than 75,000 clones listed, approximately 91% are singletons. The sample was blood. The receptors originated from a person aged 18 to 70 in good health.

The chain carries TRBV7-8 and TRBJ1-2; D call uncertain. Trimming took off 1 base at V and 4 bases at J, with 10 bases between the two ends. Germline assignment: CDR1 SGHVS and CDR2 FQNEAQ. The CDR3 totals 14 residues. The CDR3 sequence is CASSLGRQVYGYTF. The CDR3 coding sequence is TGTGCCAGCAGCTTAGGACGCCAGGTCTATGGCTACACCTTC.

This chain connects TRBV6-6 to TRBJ2-6, with no clear D. The V and J ends lost 6 bases and 0 bases respectively, with 9 bases between them. The germline V gene encodes CDR1 MNHNY and CDR2 SVGAGI (reference sequence). The CDR3 runs to 15 residues. This CDR3 reads CASSLASSGANVLTF. CDR3 DNA: TGTGCCAGCAGCCTCGCCTCCTCTGGGGCCAACGTCCTGACTTTC.

This chain uses TRBV5-1 with TRBJ2-1; D possibly uses TRBD1 or TRBD2 (5 bases each). The V gene lost 7 bases and the J gene lost 10 bases, with 15 bases spanning the gap. Germline CDR1 reads SGHRS; CDR2 reads YFSETQ. This CDR3 is 12 amino acids long. CDR3: CASLVGDGEQFF. In DNA, the CDR3 is TGCGCCAGCTTGGTAGGGGACGGCGAGCAGTTCTTC.

This clone was seen just once. The chain employs TRBV7-3 and TRBJ2-7; unclear D gene. The CDR3 extends over 15 amino acids. Germline V CDR1 and CDR2: SGHTA, FQGTGA. Trimming stripped 4 bases from V and 2 bases from J, with 15 bases between. CDR3 protein: CASSSAPGLAYEQYF. The CDR3 DNA sequence: TGTGCCAGCAGCTCGGCGCCAGGTTTAGCCTACGAGCAGTACTTC.

This chain joins TRBV5-1 and TRBJ2-2; 7 nucleotides match TRBD1. The CDR3 runs to 15 residues. Germline lookup yields CDR1 SGHRS and CDR2 YFSETQ. The V and J ends lost 4 bases and 3 bases, in that order; junction bases with no gene match: 6. The CDR3 region is CASSLGQDYTGELFF. DNA for the CDR3: TGCGCCAGCAGCCTCGGACAGGACTACACCGGGGAGCTGTTTTTT.

The chain recombines TRBV27 with TRBJ1-6; D gene uncertain. The CDR3 consists of 11 residues. Trimming took 8 bases from V and 6 from J, leaving 5 bases between them. Per germline, CDR1 MNHEY and CDR2 SMNVEV (reference sequence). The CDR3 coding sequence is TGTGCCAGCGGACCTAATTCACCCCTCCACTTT. This encodes CASGPNSPLHF.

V gene TRBV7-9 combines with J gene TRBJ1-5; D is undetermined. This CDR3 is built from 13 residues. Germline-derived CDR1 and CDR2 are SEHNR and FQNEAQ (reference sequence). V was trimmed by 5 bases and J by 0 bases, leaving 5 bases between them. CDR3 bases: TGTGCCAGCAGCCTCAATAGCAATCAGCCCCAGCATTTT. This gives the protein CASSLNSNQPQHF.

The chain carries TRBV19 and TRBJ2-7, with D tentatively TRBD1 (6 bases). Trimming shortened V by 4 bases and J by 2 bases, and 9 bases separated the two germline ends. CDR3 length equals 13 residues. From germline, CDR1 is LNHDA and CDR2 SQIVND (reference sequence). The DNA for the CDR3 is TGTGCCAGTAGTAGGGACACCCCCTACGAGCAGTACTTC. Translated: CASSRDTPYEQYF.

This clone was seen once. CDR3 sequence reads: CASSLAEGSYEQYF. Written as DNA, the CDR3 is TGTGCCAGCAGCTTGGCTGAGGGGAGCTACGAGCAGTACTTC. The chain joins TRBV5-5 to TRBJ2-7; D tentatively reads TRBD1 or TRBD2 (5 bases each). Trimming removed 0 bases at V and 3 bases at J, with 10 bases between. The CDR3 contains 14 residues. From germline, CDR1 is SGHKS and CDR2 YYEKEE (reference sequence).

The CDR3 protein is CASSVGPDSWYEQYF. The CDR3 DNA sequence: TGTGCCAGCAGCGTAGGGCCGGACTCCTGGTACGAGCAGTACTTC. This chain uses TRBV9 with TRBJ2-7; D possibly corresponds to TRBD2 (5 bases). The CDR3 loop spans 15 amino acids. The germline V gene has CDR1 SGDLS and CDR2 YYNGEE. Trimming took 0 bases from V and 4 from J, leaving 14 bases between them.

This sequence joins TRBV19 and TRBJ1-5; D possibly corresponds to TRBD1 (6 bases). CDR1 and CDR2 (germline): LNHDA, SQIVND (reference sequence). The CDR3 totals 15 residues. V lost 2 bases and J 7 bases, leaving 15 bases between the germline ends. The CDR3 nucleotides are TGTGCCAGTAGTATAAGTAACAGGGAGGACCAGCCCCAGCATTTT. Translated: CASSISNREDQPQHF.

This chain connects TRBV19 to TRBJ2-5; 9 positions match TRBD1. There are 15 residues in the CDR3. V lost 6 bases and J lost 4; bases outside the gene matches: 9. Germline CDR1 reads LNHDA; CDR2 reads SQIVND (reference sequence). The CDR3 nucleotides are TGTGCCAGTAGGGACTCCGGGACAGGGATAGAGACCCAGTACTTC. It specifies CASRDSGTGIETQYF. The whole variable domain, remainder taken from reference TRBV19 and TRBJ2-5, is DGGITQSPKYLFRKEGQNVTLSCEQNLNHDAMYWYRQDPGQGLRLIYYSQIVNDFQKGDIAEGYSVSREKKESFPLTVTSAQKNPTAFYLCASRDSGTGIETQYFGPGTRLLVL.

The chain joins TRBV5-4 to TRBJ1-2, with 7 nucleotides matching TRBD1. This CDR3 has 13 amino acids. Germline V gene lookup returns CDR1 SGHNT and CDR2 YYREEE (reference sequence). V trimming: 2 bases; J trimming: 6 bases; junction bases outside the gene matches: 4. CDR3 in DNA: TGTGCCAGCAGCTTCGACAGGGACGATGGCTACACCTTC. Its translation is CASSFDRDDGYTF.

This clone appeared a single time. The rearrangement uses TRBV2 and TRBJ1-2; 9 bases map to TRBD1. Trimming took 1 base from V and 6 from J; bases not matched to a gene: 6. The CDR3 consists of 15 residues. Germline CDR1 and CDR2: SNHLY and FYNNEI. CDR3 loop: CASSEVGQGSDGYTF. The CDR3 DNA follows: TGTGCCAGCAGTGAAGTAGGACAGGGGTCGGATGGCTACACCTTC.

The table lists this clone with a few counts. V and J are TRBV5-1 and TRBJ2-3, with D possibly TRBD2 on 6 matching bases. The CDR3 is 14 residues long. V gave up 4 bases and J gave up 3 bases, with 12 bases separating them. Germline-derived CDR1 and CDR2 are SGHRS and YFSETQ. Here the CDR3 DNA reads TGCGCCAGCAGCCCGAGCCGGGGGACAGATACGCAGTATTTT. The encoded protein is CASSPSRGTDTQYF.

J is TRBJ2-1 and V is TRBV29-1; D gene uncertain. Deletions cut 5 bases from V and 0 bases from J, with 23 bases between. Looked up from germline, CDR1 is SQVTM and CDR2 is ANQGSEA. CDR3 length: 18 amino acids. The CDR3 sequence: CSVRWVGYGSDSYNEQFF. The CDR3 nucleotides are TGCAGCGTTCGTTGGGTGGGGTATGGGTCCGACTCCTACAATGAGCAGTTCTTC.

J is TRBJ1-6 and V is TRBV9; D possibly corresponds to TRBD1 (6 bases). The CDR3 is 15 residues long. CDR1 is SGDLS, CDR2 YYNGEE, per germline. The ends were cut back, 3 bases at V and 6 bases at J, with 13 bases in the middle. CDR3 nucleotide sequence: TGTGCCAGCAGCGCACAGGGTATTACTAATTCACCCCTCCACTTT. This codes for CASSAQGITNSPLHF. The full variable domain, completed using reference TRBV9 and TRBJ1-6, is DSGVTQTPKHLITATGQRVTLRCSPRSGDLSVYWYQQSLDQGLQFLIQYYNGEERAKGNILERFSAQQFPDLHSELNLSSLELGDSALYFCASSAQGITNSPLHFGNGTRLTVT.

The J gene is TRBJ1-3, the V gene TRBV4-2; D remains ambiguous. Trimming cost V 5 bases and J 0 bases, with 14 bases left between them. In germline, CDR1 is LGHNA, CDR2 YNFKEQ. The CDR3 consists of 16 residues. For the CDR3, the DNA is TGTGCCAGCAGCGTTGGGGAGGGCTCCTCTGGAAACACCATATATTTT. This translates into CASSVGEGSSGNTIYF.

This clone appeared a few times. The chain recombines TRBV6-4 with TRBJ2-3; TRBD2 agrees at 8 bases. Per the germline V gene, CDR1 is MRHNA and CDR2 is SNTAGT. The junction had 5 bases not matched to a gene; V was cut back by 4 bases and J by 2 bases. The CDR3 contains 15 residues. CDR3 bases: TGTGCCAGCAGTGTGACGCGGGGGGCCACAGATACGCAGTATTTT. Translation: CASSVTRGATDTQYF.

This chain links TRBV4-1 with TRBJ1-4; D not certain. The CDR3 is made up of 18 amino acids. V was trimmed by 1 base and J by 0 bases, leaving 15 bases between them. Per germline, CDR1 MGHRA and CDR2 YSYEKL. CDR3 sequence: CASSQGRARAATNEKLFF. CDR3 coding DNA: TGCGCCAGCAGCCAAGGTCGGGCACGGGCGGCAACTAATGAAAAACTGTTTTTT.

This clone was seen a few times. This chain links TRBV6-4 with TRBJ2-2; 8 bases map to TRBD1. J gave up 4 bases and V 2 bases, and 3 bases lay outside the gene matches. The CDR3 is 15 residues long. Germline V gene lookup returns CDR1 MRHNA and CDR2 SNTAGT. The CDR3, as DNA: TGTGCCAGCAGTGACGGACAGGGTGGCACCGGGGAGCTGTTTTTT. The encoded protein is CASSDGQGGTGELFF.

The rearrangement links TRBV9 to TRBJ2-2; D is tentatively TRBD1 or TRBD2 (5 bases each). Germline V gives CDR1 SGDLS, CDR2 YYNGEE. V was cut by 1 base and J by 3 bases, with 7 bases left in between. The CDR3 sequence is 14 residues long. The CDR3 nucleotides read TGTGCCAGCAGCGTATTGGGGGACACCGGGGAGCTGTTTTTT. Amino acids: CASSVLGDTGELFF.

As for this clone: Other DNA sequences in the sample encode the same CDR3. V is TRBV7-2 and J is TRBJ2-7; TRBD2 matches 7 bases. V trimming: 4 bases; J trimming: 2 bases; junction bases outside the gene matches: 5. The CDR3 runs 14 residues. Germline CDR1 is SGHTA and CDR2 is FQGNSA. The CDR3 DNA is TGTGCCAGCAGCTCCACGGGGGGTCCCTACGAGCAGTACTTC. Its protein product is CASSSTGGPYEQYF.

This chain connects TRBV7-9 to TRBJ1-5; 9 positions match TRBD1. The V gene's germline CDR1 is SEHNR and CDR2 FQNEAQ (reference sequence). The CDR3 runs 13 residues. After removal of 6 bases from V and 6 bases from J, the junction contained 3 bases not matched to a gene. Here the CDR3 reads CASSGDRAQPQHF. The CDR3 nucleotides are TGTGCCAGCAGTGGGGACAGGGCTCAGCCCCAGCATTTT.

The chain is built from TRBV5-5 and TRBJ2-5; 8 positions agree with TRBD1. The junction had 2 bases not matched to a gene; V was cut back by 1 base and J by 0 bases. Germline-derived CDR1 and CDR2 are SGHKS and YYEKEE (reference sequence). This CDR3 is built from 15 residues. The CDR3 loop reads CASSLTDRDQETQYF. DNA of the CDR3: TGTGCCAGCAGCTTGACGGACAGGGACCAAGAGACCCAGTACTTC.

The rearrangement links TRBV19 to TRBJ1-3; D is undetermined. V was trimmed by 9 bases and J by 0 bases, leaving 18 bases between them. Germline lookup yields CDR1 LNHDA and CDR2 SQIVND (reference sequence). This CDR3 has 16 amino acids. CDR3 coding DNA: TGTGCCAGCCAGCGACTAAGATCGGGCTCTGGAAACACCATATATTTT. Its protein is CASQRLRSGSGNTIYF.

The V gene is TRBV29-1, the J gene TRBJ2-3, with D unclear. The V gene lost 6 bases and the J gene lost 0 bases, with 13 bases spanning the gap. The length of the CDR3 is 14 residues. Germline assignment: CDR1 SQVTM and CDR2 ANQGSEA. CDR3 sequence reads: CSVNGPASTDTQYF. CDR3 nucleotide sequence: TGCAGCGTCAACGGTCCAGCTAGCACAGATACGCAGTATTTT.

The chain links TRBV6-5 to TRBJ2-3; possible D gene TRBD2, 6 bases. Germline CDR1 reads MNHEY; CDR2 reads SVGAGI. Trimming left V 6 bases short and J 0 bases short, with 10 bases between. This CDR3 comprises 14 residues. CDR3 in amino acids: CASRRDGSTDTQYF. CDR3 coding DNA: TGTGCCAGCAGGCGGGACGGTAGCACAGATACGCAGTATTTT.

The rearrangement links TRBV7-2 to TRBJ2-2, with 11 bases matching TRBD2. Germline V gives CDR1 SGHTA, CDR2 FQGNSA. The V and J ends lost 5 bases and 7 bases, in that order; junction bases with no gene match: 9. This CDR3 has 16 residues. As DNA, the CDR3 is TGTGCCAGCAGCCCCTGGCTAGCGGGGGGCAGCGGGGAGCTGTTTTTT. This encodes CASSPWLAGGSGELFF. Full variable domain (outside the CDR3, taken from reference TRBV7-2 and TRBJ2-2): GAGVSQSPSNKVTEKGKDVELRCDPISGHTALYWYRQSLGQGLEFLIYFQGNSAPDKSGLPSDRFSAERTGGSVSTLTIQRTQQEDSAVYLCASSPWLAGGSGELFFGEGSRLTVL.

This chain connects TRBV28 to TRBJ2-7; D gene ambiguous. This CDR3 contains 13 residues. Germline lookup yields CDR1 MDHEN and CDR2 SYDVKM. V lost 5 bases to trimming and J lost 3 bases, with 11 bases between them. The CDR3 reads CASSEALIYEQYF. The CDR3 nucleotides read TGTGCCAGCAGTGAAGCGCTAATCTACGAGCAGTACTTC.